A selection of T cell receptor beta chains follows, all from one sample in a study of cytomegalovirus exposure and HLA in healthy donors. The assay was immunoSEQ multiplex PCR, and TCRdb's table has in-frame clones only and misses some. The sample has 150,000 to 200,000 clones, more than 70% seen once. Sequenced input: PBMCs. The receptors stem from a woman aged 40 to 50 in good health and CMV-seropositive. CDR3s include the opening cysteine and the closing phenylalanine or tryptophan. A D gene is named only where the DNA matches it firmly. Expanded clones are given a class, and other clones once, few, many or no size at all.

CDR3 length,D gene,J gene,V gene,clone size,CDR3 protein,CDR3 DNA
15,TRBD1,TRBJ2-7,TRBV2,-,CASTETRDRDYEQYF,TGTGCCAGCACGGAGACTCGGGACAGAGACTACGAGCAGTACTTC
15,TRBD1,TRBJ1-1,TRBV11-1,-,CASSSTGGTGTEAFF,TGTGCCAGCAGCTCGACAGGGGGCACAGGGACTGAAGCTTTCTTT
15,TRBD2,TRBJ2-2,TRBV27,few,CASSSPAGGTGELFF,TGTGCCAGCAGTTCCCCAGCGGGAGGTACCGGGGAGCTGTTTTTT
16,TRBD1,TRBJ2-1,TRBV10-2,-,CASSDPPTGSYNEQFF,TGCGCCAGCAGTGACCCACCGACAGGGAGCTACAATGAGCAGTTCTTC
17,TRBD2,TRBJ2-1,TRBV28,-,CASSLRVRAGGYNEQFF,TGTGCCAGCAGTCTCCGCGTCAGGGCGGGAGGATACAATGAGCAGTTCTTC
16,-,TRBJ1-4,TRBV18,-,CASSPSITGSNEKLFF,TGTGCCAGCTCACCATCCATAACGGGTTCTAATGAAAAACTGTTTTTT
16,-,TRBJ2-1,TRBV10-3,-,CAISESWLGGGNEQFF,TGTGCCATCAGTGAGTCATGGCTCGGAGGCGGGAATGAGCAGTTCTTC
15,-,TRBJ1-5,TRBV27,-,CASSLSFRVNQPQHF,TGTGCCAGCAGTTTATCGTTCAGGGTGAATCAGCCCCAGCATTTT
16,-,TRBJ2-7,TRBV5-1,-,CASSFWRGQGRNEQYF,TGCGCCAGCAGCTTCTGGCGCGGCCAGGGTCGCAACGAGCAGTACTTC
15,-,TRBJ2-5,TRBV5-1,-,CASSLGAGYQETQYF,TGCGCCAGCAGCTTGGGGGCGGGTTACCAAGAGACCCAGTACTTC
15,-,TRBJ1-5,TRBV28,-,CASRGGRISNQPQHF,TGTGCCAGCAGAGGAGGACGGATAAGCAATCAGCCCCAGCATTTT